A single sample gave rise to the 18 T cell receptor beta chains below, sequenced in a study of cytomegalovirus exposure and HLA in healthy donors. PCR used 60 Vbeta primers and 13 Jbeta primers. Profiling relied on immunoSEQ multiplex PCR, and the TCRdb table lists in-frame clones only, not all of them. The data show 130,000 or so clones, over 70% seen once. Sequenced: PBMCs. Receptors were obtained from a woman aged 50 to 60 in good health and CMV-seropositive.

The chain carries TRBV13 and TRBJ1-2; 9 bases align to TRBD1. Germline trimming cut 4 bases from V and 8 bases from J; bases unmatched to any gene: 2. There are 12 residues in the CDR3. Germline V gene data show CDR1 as PRHDT and CDR2 as FYEKMQ (reference sequence). The CDR3 is CASSYDRGGYTF. DNA of the CDR3: TGTGCCAGCAGCTACGACAGGGGGGGCTACACCTTC.

This clone was observed once. The V call is TRBV9, the J call TRBJ1-2; possible D gene TRBD1, 5 bases. This CDR3 region has 15 residues. Germline assignment: CDR1 SGDLS and CDR2 YYNGEE. The ends were cut back, 0 bases at V and 5 bases at J, with 14 bases in the middle. The CDR3, as DNA: TGTGCCAGCAGCGTAGGGGTGACAGCAGGGTATGGCTACACCTTC. Protein product: CASSVGVTAGYGYTF.

The rearrangement uses TRBV11-1 and TRBJ2-5; tentatively, D is TRBD2 (5 bases). V was clipped by 3 bases and J by 4 bases, with 9 bases between them. Germline CDR1 is SGHAT and CDR2 is FQDESV (reference sequence). The CDR3 sequence is 13 residues long. CDR3 sequence: CASSFSRGETQYF. Here the CDR3 DNA reads TGTGCCAGCAGCTTCTCTCGGGGAGAGACCCAGTACTTC.

The chain combines TRBV9 with TRBJ2-5; D is undetermined. V lost 4 bases to trimming and J lost 3 bases, with 16 bases between them. CDR3 length: 15 amino acids. Germline CDR1 SGDLS, CDR2 YYNGEE. This chain's CDR3 is CASSPSAAREETQYF. CDR3 coding DNA: TGTGCCAGCAGCCCTTCTGCGGCACGGGAAGAGACCCAGTACTTC.

V gene TRBV28 combines with J gene TRBJ1-5, with 10 bases matching TRBD1. The CDR3 has 17 amino acids. V shed 5 bases, J shed 6 bases, and the junction held 13 bases outside the gene matches. Germline lookup yields CDR1 MDHEN and CDR2 SYDVKM. This CDR3 reads CASSGGTGVAVSQPQHF. CDR3 nucleotide sequence: TGTGCCAGCAGTGGCGGGACAGGGGTGGCGGTCAGTCAGCCCCAGCATTTT. The variable domain in full, with the rest retrieved from reference TRBV28 and TRBJ1-5, is DVKVTQSSRYLVKRTGEKVFLECVQDMDHENMFWYRQDPGLGLRLIYFSYDVKMKEKGDIPEGYSVSREKKERFSLILESASTNQTSMYLCASSGGTGVAVSQPQHFGDGTRLSIL.

The sample holds a few counts of this clone. The chain uses TRBV7-8 and TRBJ1-3, with a possible D match to TRBD1 (5 bases). This CDR3 has 16 residues. From germline, CDR1 is SGHVS and CDR2 FQNEAQ. Trimming removed 5 bases from V and 4 bases from J, with 18 bases in between. The CDR3 DNA sequence: TGTGCCAGCAGCCCTTTCGGGGGTGTAATGGGAAACACCATATATTTT. It translates to CASSPFGGVMGNTIYF.

In this sample, this clone turned up a few times. The genes are TRBV18 and TRBJ1-1; TRBD1 might be the D (6 bases). Germline CDR1 and CDR2: KGHSH and LQKENI. The length of the CDR3 is 14 residues. Trimming took 2 bases from V and 1 from J, leaving 8 bases between them. The CDR3 reads CASSPGTSNTEAFF. The CDR3 DNA is TGTGCCAGCTCACCAGGGACATCGAACACTGAAGCTTTCTTT.

The chain employs TRBV10-3 and TRBJ2-2; no clear D. The CDR3 totals 13 residues. CDR1 and CDR2 from the germline V gene are ENHRY and SYGVKD. Trimming shortened V by 4 bases and J by 3 bases, and 6 bases separated the two germline ends. For the CDR3, the DNA is TGTGCCATCAGTGCCGAGCACACCGGGGAGCTGTTTTTT. It specifies CAISAEHTGELFF.

The genes are TRBV27 and TRBJ2-3, with 13 positions matching TRBD2. V shed 5 bases, J shed 13 bases, and the junction held 9 bases outside the gene matches. Germline V gene sequence: CDR1 MNHEY, CDR2 SMNVEV (reference sequence). The CDR3 is made up of 14 amino acids. Written as DNA, the CDR3 is TGTGCCAGCAGTCCCGGACTAGCGGGGGCTGCGAAGTATTTT. As protein: CASSPGLAGAAKYF.

This chain joins TRBV6-6 and TRBJ1-3; possible D gene TRBD1, 5 bases. CDR1 is MNHNY and CDR2 is SVGAGI in the germline V gene (reference sequence). The CDR3 runs to 16 residues. V was shortened by 0 bases and J by 0 bases, with 9 bases between the two germline ends. The CDR3 here is CASSYSRGFSGNTIYF. CDR3 in DNA: TGTGCCAGCAGTTACTCGCGGGGGTTCTCTGGAAACACCATATATTTT.

In this sample, this clone turned up a few times. V usage is TRBV5-5 and J usage is TRBJ1-1, with D unresolved. V was shortened by 5 bases and J by 10 bases, with 18 bases between the two germline ends. The CDR3 is 13 residues long. Germline V gene lookup returns CDR1 SGHKS and CDR2 YYEKEE (reference sequence). The CDR3 region has the DNA TGTGCCAGCAGAACTGAGTCGACTTTTGGAGCTTTCTTT. Translating gives CASRTESTFGAFF.

The chain carries TRBV6-5 and TRBJ1-1, with TRBD1 matching over 8 bases. This CDR3 has 14 residues. The V gene end was trimmed by 6 bases and the J gene end by 3 bases; junction bases not matched to a gene: 6. Germline CDR1 MNHEY, CDR2 SVGAGI. The CDR3 bases are TGTGCCAGCAGAAAAACGACAGGGGACACTGAAGCTTTCTTT. Amino acids: CASRKTTGDTEAFF.

This sequence joins TRBV4-2 and TRBJ2-2; no firm D call. The CDR3 loop spans 17 amino acids. CDR1 is LGHNA and CDR2 is YNFKEQ in the germline V gene. The V and J ends lost 2 bases and 3 bases respectively, with 16 bases between them. The CDR3 region has the DNA TGTGCCAGCAGCCAATTTGTACTCCTAGGCCACACCGGGGAGCTGTTTTTT. Translation: CASSQFVLLGHTGELFF.

The chain joins TRBV19 to TRBJ1-5; 7 positions agree with TRBD1. Germline CDR1 reads LNHDA; CDR2 reads SQIVND (reference sequence). V was pared by 5 bases and J by 0 bases, with 7 bases of the junction left unmatched. The CDR3 loop spans 16 amino acids. The CDR3 region is CASSPTGPGSNQPQHF. For the CDR3, the DNA is TGTGCCAGTAGTCCGACAGGGCCGGGTAGCAATCAGCCCCAGCATTTT.

This clone showed up just once. This CDR3 is CASSQAGHYTQYF. As DNA, the CDR3 is TGTGCCAGCAGCCAAGCGGGACATTATACGCAGTATTTT. The V and J genes are TRBV14 and TRBJ2-3, with D perhaps TRBD1 (6 bases). The CDR3 has 13 amino acids. Germline V gene lookup returns CDR1 SGHDN and CDR2 FVKESK. Trimming pared 1 base from V and 7 bases from J, leaving 9 bases between.

V usage is TRBV4-2 and J usage is TRBJ2-3; 9 bases line up with TRBD2. The CDR3 covers 14 residues. Trimming cost V 6 bases and J 2 bases; bases outside gene matches: 3. The germline CDR1 and CDR2 sequences are LGHNA and YNFKEQ. The CDR3 loop reads CASRPSGTTDTQYF. CDR3 in DNA: TGTGCCAGCAGGCCTAGCGGGACCACAGATACGCAGTATTTT.

The chain employs TRBV7-2 and TRBJ2-7, with D perhaps matching TRBD2 (6 bases). Trimming left V 1 base short and J 4 bases short, with 14 bases between. Germline-derived CDR1 and CDR2 are SGHTA and FQGNSA. This CDR3 contains 15 residues. CDR3 nucleotide sequence: TGTGCCAGCAGCTTAGGGGCCGGGACTGTATACGAGCAGTACTTC. Its protein is CASSLGAGTVYEQYF.

The V gene is TRBV5-6, the J gene TRBJ2-7; 9 positions agree with TRBD2. CDR3 length: 14 amino acids. Germline values: CDR1 SGHDT, CDR2 YYEEEE. The V segment lost 5 bases and the J segment 6 bases; nucleotides outside the gene matches: 9. CDR3 loop: CASRGAGGLGEQYF. As DNA, the CDR3 is TGTGCCAGCAGGGGGGCGGGAGGGCTTGGCGAGCAGTACTTC.